This TCR beta chain was recorded in a study of PD-L1 blockade in urothelial cancer. Overall study context: Atezolizumab at 1,200 mg intravenously every 3 weeks was started by patients in about 2014. Study results and caveats: Patients with below-median pretreatment blood clonality survived longer. The study found that durable-benefit patients expanded tumor-associated blood clones more at 3 weeks.

The protocol was immunoSEQ multiplex PCR, while the TCRdb copy is restricted to in-frame clones and leaves out a portion. The sample contains 35,000 to 50,000 clones, roughly four fifths of which appear only once. Trimming removed 5 bases at V and 2 bases at J, with 15 bases between. The V gene's germline CDR1 is SGHAT and CDR2 FQNNGV. CDR3 size: 15 residues. For this clone: Antigen specificity is unknown.

The source was PBMCs, collected around atezolizumab (anti-PD-L1) treatment. The chain combines TRBV11-2 with TRBJ2-5; no clear D. The receptor's source is a man between 70 and 80 years old with urothelial cancer. This chain's CDR3 is CASSPTPGRQETQYF. The CDR3 DNA reads TGTGCCAGCAGCCCTACGCCCGGTCGGCAAGAGACCCAGTACTTC.